These 19 T cell receptor beta chains came from one sample sequenced in a study of a mutant IDH1 vaccine in newly diagnosed glioma. The antigens of these receptors remain unknown. Time point: week 35, safety follow-up. Mutant IDH1 20-mer peptide, at 300 ug, made up each vaccine dose, with topical imiquimod. Libraries were prepared by immunoSEQ multiplex PCR; TCRdb keeps only in-frame clonotypes and omits some of them. The data show some 58,000 clones, more than 80% seen once. Sequenced here: PBMCs, sampled from a glioma patient whose treatment included an IDH1 peptide vaccine. These receptors were obtained from a middle-aged man with glioma.

The chain couples TRBV5-5 to TRBJ1-4; D gene ambiguous. V shed 0 bases and J shed 8 bases, with 5 bases lying between them. The CDR3 is 12 residues long. Germline values: CDR1 SGHKS, CDR2 YYEKEE (reference sequence). The CDR3 bases are TGTGCCAGCAGCTTGGAAACAGAAAAACTGTTTTTT. Translation gives CASSLETEKLFF.

The V gene is TRBV7-8, the J gene TRBJ1-3, with D tentatively TRBD1 (6 bases). Germline values: CDR1 SGHVS, CDR2 FQNEAQ. Between the trimmed V and J ends, which lost 3 bases and 3 bases, there was a span of 12 bases. This CDR3 has 15 amino acids. CDR3 DNA: TGTGCCAGCAGCTTTCAGGGGTTGAGTGGAAACACCATATATTTT. It specifies CASSFQGLSGNTIYF.

The gene calls are TRBV7-2 and TRBJ2-1; D gene ambiguous. The germline gives CDR1 SGHTA, CDR2 FQGNSA. Trimming pared 5 bases from V and 0 bases from J, leaving 11 bases between. The length of the CDR3 is 15 residues. In nucleotides, the CDR3 is TGTGCCAGCAGCCAGAATGTAGGCTCCTACAATGAGCAGTTCTTC. Protein product: CASSQNVGSYNEQFF.

The gene calls are TRBV10-3 and TRBJ2-3; D not certain. The V end lost 3 bases, the J end lost 4 bases, and 14 bases lay between the germline ends. This CDR3 spans 15 amino acids. Germline CDR1 and CDR2: ENHRY and SYGVKD. CDR3 bases: TGTGCCATCAGTGAAGAAGGAAGGGCGGCAGATACGCAGTATTTT. Protein: CAISEEGRAADTQYF.

The CDR3, as DNA: TGCAGTGCTGGCCTGAACACTGAAGCTTTCTTT. It encodes CSAGLNTEAFF. The chain joins TRBV20-1 to TRBJ1-1; D ambiguous. The germline CDR1 and CDR2 sequences are DFQATT and SNEGSKA (reference sequence). The CDR3 covers 11 residues. Trimming cost V 5 bases and J 0 bases, with 4 bases left between them.

This chain uses TRBV7-9 with TRBJ2-7; D remains ambiguous. The CDR3 sequence is 13 residues long. Trimming shortened V by 3 bases and J by 0 bases, and 6 bases separated the two germline ends. CDR1 is SEHNR, CDR2 FQNEAQ, per germline (reference sequence). CDR3 region: CASSFSGSYEQYF. DNA of the CDR3: TGTGCCAGCAGCTTTTCGGGCTCCTACGAGCAGTACTTC.

V gene TRBV28 combines with J gene TRBJ1-4; possibly TRBD1 for D (5 bases). This CDR3 comprises 15 residues. V was cut by 3 bases and J by 4 bases, with 12 bases left in between. Germline lookup yields CDR1 MDHEN and CDR2 SYDVKM. CDR3 coding DNA: TGTGCCAGCAGTTTGTCGGGGGGATATAATGAAAAACTGTTTTTT. Translated, it gives CASSLSGGYNEKLFF. The whole variable domain, remainder taken from reference TRBV28 and TRBJ1-4, is DVKVTQSSRYLVKRTGEKVFLECVQDMDHENMFWYRQDPGLGLRLIYFSYDVKMKEKGDIPEGYSVSREKKERFSLILESASTNQTSMYLCASSLSGGYNEKLFFGSGTQLSVL.

The chain recombines TRBV4-3 with TRBJ2-7; tentatively, D is TRBD1 or TRBD2 (5 bases each). Trimming stripped 0 bases from V and 3 bases from J, with 12 bases between. Germline V gene lookup returns CDR1 LGHNA and CDR2 YSLEER. The length of the CDR3 is 15 residues. The CDR3 sequence: CASSQEGRGRYEQYF. The CDR3 nucleotides read TGCGCCAGCAGCCAAGAAGGACGGGGCCGCTACGAGCAGTACTTC.

This chain joins TRBV19 and TRBJ2-7, with 8 bases matching TRBD1. This CDR3 has 15 amino acids. CDR1 LNHDA and CDR2 SQIVND come from the germline V gene (reference sequence). The V and J ends lost 5 bases and 0 bases, in that order; junction bases with no gene match: 6. The chain's CDR3 is CASSRDRGSSYEQYF. DNA for the CDR3: TGTGCCAGTAGTCGAGACAGGGGAAGCTCCTACGAGCAGTACTTC.

On this clone itself: One end of the junction varies from germline; a read error may be responsible. The chain employs TRBV11-2 and TRBJ2-1, with TRBD2 matching over 8 bases. From germline, CDR1 is SGHAT and CDR2 FQNNGV. This CDR3 has 16 residues. CDR3 in amino acids: CASSLEGSGIFNEQFF. The CDR3 region has the DNA TGTGCCAGCAGCCTAGAGGGTAGCGGGATATTCAATGAGCAGTTCTTC.

This clone was seen a handful of times. This chain uses TRBV6-1 with TRBJ2-4; D is unclear. The germline gives CDR1 MNHNS, CDR2 SASEGT. This CDR3 spans 13 amino acids. V was trimmed by 6 bases and J by 2 bases, leaving 8 bases between them. CDR3 region: CASRKGTKNIQYF. CDR3 nucleotide sequence: TGTGCCAGCAGGAAGGGAACCAAAAACATTCAGTACTTC.

This chain links TRBV10-3 with TRBJ2-3; D gene uncertain. The V gene's germline CDR1 is ENHRY and CDR2 SYGVKD. V lost 3 bases, J lost 6 bases, and 4 bases lay in between. The CDR3 covers 11 residues. Here the CDR3 DNA reads TGTGCCATCAGTGATGTCGATACGCAGTATTTT. It yields the protein CAISDVDTQYF.

V usage is TRBV11-2 and J usage is TRBJ2-1, with D possibly matching TRBD2 (6 bases). Germline V CDR1 and CDR2: SGHAT, FQNNGV. The CDR3 is made up of 16 amino acids. Deletions cut 5 bases from V and 3 bases from J, with 17 bases between. The CDR3 is CASSPGLGFVYNEQFF. The CDR3 DNA sequence: TGTGCCAGCAGCCCGGGACTCGGATTTGTCTACAATGAGCAGTTCTTC.

This clone was detected a few times. The rearrangement uses TRBV19 and TRBJ1-5; no clear D gene. Germline assignment: CDR1 LNHDA and CDR2 SQIVND (reference sequence). This CDR3 comprises 12 residues. The V end was cut by 6 bases, the J end by 7 bases, with 10 bases between. The CDR3 DNA reads as TGTGCCAGTAGCAACTCTTGGCAGCCCCAGCATTTT. Protein sequence: CASSNSWQPQHF.

V is TRBV5-1 and J is TRBJ2-6; TRBD1 matches 10 bases. CDR3 size: 17 residues. The junction had 11 bases not matched to a gene; V was cut back by 9 bases and J by 2 bases. CDR1 SGHRS and CDR2 YFSETQ come from the germline V gene. This CDR3 is CATRSGQGVAGANVLTF. DNA for the CDR3: TGCGCCACCCGCAGTGGACAGGGGGTGGCTGGGGCCAACGTCCTGACTTTC.

V and J are TRBV7-9 and TRBJ2-6, with a weak D call TRBD1 (5 bases). The CDR3 runs 16 residues. CDR1 is SEHNR and CDR2 is FQNEAQ in the germline V gene (reference sequence). V lost 1 base and J 1 base, leaving 8 bases between the germline ends. The CDR3 DNA reads as TGTGCCAGCAGCTTAGTAGCAGGGTCTGGGGCCAACGTCCTGACTTTC. Translating it yields CASSLVAGSGANVLTF.

The chain recombines TRBV11-1 with TRBJ2-7, with D hard to call. This CDR3 is 15 amino acids long. CDR1 is SGHAT, CDR2 FQDESV, per germline (reference sequence). Trimming took 4 bases from V and 1 from J, leaving 14 bases between them. The CDR3 sequence: CASSSHRGGSYEQYF. The CDR3 DNA reads TGTGCCAGCAGCTCACACCGAGGTGGGTCCTACGAGCAGTACTTC.

The rearrangement joins TRBV7-8 to TRBJ1-2; D remains ambiguous. CDR1 and CDR2 (germline): SGHVS, FQNEAQ. V lost 1 base and J 0 bases, leaving 15 bases between the germline ends. This CDR3 is 17 amino acids long. CDR3 coding DNA: TGTGCCAGCAGCTTAGGCGCGTCACCTACCTCTAACTATGGCTACACCTTC. This encodes CASSLGASPTSNYGYTF.

The CDR3 region is CASSFGTLGSVSGNTIYF. The CDR3 DNA sequence: TGCGCCAGCAGCTTTGGGACACTGGGATCGGTCTCTGGAAACACCATATATTTT. This chain joins TRBV5-1 and TRBJ1-3, with D perhaps matching TRBD1 (6 bases). CDR1 SGHRS and CDR2 YFSETQ come from the germline V gene. V lost 2 bases and J 0 bases, leaving 18 bases between the germline ends. The CDR3 is made up of 18 amino acids. Combining the CDR3 with reference TRBV5-1 and TRBJ1-3 gives the whole variable domain KAGVTQTPRYLIKTRGQQVTLSCSPISGHRSVSWYQQTPGQGLQFLFEYFSETQRNKGNFPGRFSGRQFSNSRSEMNVSTLELGDSALYLCASSFGTLGSVSGNTIYFGEGSWLTVV.